Below are 15 T cell receptor beta chains sequenced from a single sample in a study of T-cell memory formation after mild COVID-19. TCRdb itself ran the 5' RACE reads through MiXCR, one entry per CDR3 protein. The sample includes approximately 270,000 distinct CDR3 sequences, about 16% seen only once; the top ten take 20% to 25%. Sequenced material: PBMCs or a T cell subset sorted from them (not recorded which). These receptors all stem from a man younger than 35 who had mild COVID-19 (a few samples of this study predate the infection). Cell type and time point are not known.

The V and J genes are TRBV3-1 and TRBJ2-7; D perhaps matches TRBD2 (6 bases). The CDR3 length is 17 residues. V was cut by 10 bases and J by 3 bases, with 28 bases left in between. Germline CDR1 reads LGHDT; CDR2 reads YNNKEL (reference sequence). The CDR3 sequence is CATRSRRLGGGIYEQYF. For the CDR3, the DNA is TGTGCCACCAGAAGTAGGCGGCTGGGAGGCGGAATCTACGAGCAGTACTTC.

CDR3 protein: CASSYSSLFSYNEQFF. Here the CDR3 DNA reads TGTGCCAGCAGTTACTCTAGCCTTTTCTCCTACAATGAGCAGTTCTTC. This chain uses TRBV6-2 or TRBV6-3 with TRBJ2-1; no clear D gene. Trimming cost V 0 bases and J 0 bases, with 9 bases left between them. This CDR3 region has 16 residues. CDR1 MNHEY and CDR2 SVGEGT come from the germline V gene.

This chain uses TRBV7-7 with TRBJ2-5, with a tentative D call TRBD1 (5 bases). V lost 1 base and J 4 bases, leaving 16 bases between the germline ends. This CDR3 has 16 residues. Germline V gene data show CDR1 as SSHAT and CDR2 as FNYEAQ (reference sequence). The CDR3 reads CASSLEGPGSLETQYF. In DNA, the CDR3 is TGTGCCAGCAGCTTAGAGGGGCCAGGGTCTCTAGAGACCCAGTACTTC.

This clonotype occurred a few times. This chain links TRBV29-1 with TRBJ2-3; D might be TRBD2 (7 bases). Germline V gene sequence: CDR1 SQVTM, CDR2 ANQGSEA. The CDR3 has 10 amino acids. V was pared by 8 bases and J by 9 bases, with 12 bases between. CDR3: CSWGGDTQYF. In nucleotides, the CDR3 is TGCAGCTGGGGGGGCGACACGCAGTATTTT.

This clonotype has at least ten counts. The rearrangement uses TRBV18 and TRBJ2-1, with TRBD2 identical over 12 bases. J lost 9 bases, V lost 2 bases, and 8 bases had no gene match. The CDR3 is 16 residues long. Germline V gene sequence: CDR1 KGHSH, CDR2 LQKENI. CDR3 residues: CASSPASGGAGIEQFF. CDR3 DNA sequence: TGTGCCAGCTCACCAGCTAGCGGGGGGGCCGGTATTGAGCAGTTCTTC.

There are a few counts of this clonotype. V and J are TRBV9 and TRBJ1-1, with D perhaps TRBD1 (5 bases). V lost 7 bases to trimming and J lost 5 bases, with 15 bases between them. The CDR3 length is 13 residues. Germline assignment: CDR1 SGDLS and CDR2 YYNGEE. CDR3 coding DNA: TGTGCCAGCGCGCGGGGGGAGGGAACTGAAGCTTTCTTT. Translated: CASARGEGTEAFF.

The chain links TRBV19 to TRBJ2-1, with D uncertain. The CDR3 extends over 13 amino acids. Germline assignment: CDR1 LNHDA and CDR2 SQIVND (reference sequence). V lost 1 base and J 4 bases, leaving 5 bases between the germline ends. CDR3 sequence reads: CASSIAGYNEQFF. Here the CDR3 DNA reads TGTGCCAGTAGTATAGCAGGATACAATGAGCAGTTCTTC.

This clonotype appeared many times. The chain uses TRBV29-1 and TRBJ2-5; 7 positions agree with TRBD1. The CDR3 contains 14 residues. Germline CDR1 SQVTM, CDR2 ANQGSEA. With V trimmed by 5 bases and J by 5 bases, 11 bases remained unmatched. The CDR3 nucleotides read TGCAGCGTTTCAGGGACAGACAGGGATGAGACCCAGTACTTC. Encoded protein: CSVSGTDRDETQYF.

This clonotype has a handful of counts. The chain recombines TRBV5-1 with TRBJ1-5; D is perhaps TRBD1 (5 bases). The CDR3 runs to 14 residues. Deletions cut 4 bases from V and 5 bases from J, with 13 bases between. The germline V gene encodes CDR1 SGHRS and CDR2 YFSETQ. CDR3 DNA: TGCGCCAGCAGCCCGGGACTACTCTATCAGCCCCAGCATTTT. It translates to CASSPGLLYQPQHF. Full variable domain (rest looked up from reference TRBV5-1 and TRBJ1-5): KAGVTQTPRYLIKTRGQQVTLSCSPISGHRSVSWYQQTPGQGLQFLFEYFSETQRNKGNFPGRFSGRQFSNSRSEMNVSTLELGDSALYLCASSPGLLYQPQHFGDGTRLSIL.

The sample holds many counts of this clonotype. This sequence joins TRBV4-3 and TRBJ1-3, with D unresolved. The V end lost 0 bases, the J end lost 0 bases, and 9 bases lay between the germline ends. The CDR3 length is 16 residues. The germline V gene has CDR1 LGHNA and CDR2 YSLEER. CDR3 DNA: TGCGCCAGCAGCCAAGATGGGGAATCCTCTGGAAACACCATATATTTT. Amino acid sequence: CASSQDGESSGNTIYF.

This chain joins TRBV9 and TRBJ2-5, with 10 bases identical to TRBD1. The CDR3 runs to 16 residues. The germline V gene has CDR1 SGDLS and CDR2 YYNGEE. V shed 3 bases, J shed 5 bases, and the junction held 10 bases outside the gene matches. The CDR3 nucleotides are TGTGCCAGCAGCGAAGGCCCGGGACAGGGGACGGAGACCCAGTACTTC. Translating gives CASSEGPGQGTETQYF.

There are a few counts of this clonotype. V gene TRBV7-3 combines with J gene TRBJ2-1, with D tentatively TRBD2 (6 bases). V gave up 6 bases and J gave up 10 bases, with 22 bases separating them. The germline gives CDR1 SGHTA, CDR2 FQGTGA. The CDR3 consists of 15 residues. CDR3: CASSHIGGLSGEQFF. The CDR3, as DNA: TGTGCCAGCAGTCACATTGGGGGTTTGAGCGGGGAGCAGTTCTTC.

The rearrangement links TRBV4-1 to TRBJ2-1, with 9 bases matching TRBD2. Germline V lookup: CDR1 MGHRA, CDR2 YSYEKL. V shed 2 bases and J 8 bases; nucleotides not matched to a gene: 7. The CDR3 covers 15 residues. CDR3: CASSQPRGGRYEQFF. CDR3 nucleotides: TGCGCCAGCAGCCAACCGCGGGGGGGCCGCTATGAGCAGTTCTTC.

This clonotype was detected a few times. The rearrangement links TRBV29-1 to TRBJ2-6, with 7 positions matching TRBD1. V shed 3 bases, J shed 3 bases, and the junction held 14 bases outside the gene matches. Germline lookup yields CDR1 SQVTM and CDR2 ANQGSEA. The CDR3 is made up of 18 amino acids. Here the CDR3 reads CSVEAEGRGSYGANVLTF. The CDR3 DNA reads TGCAGCGTTGAGGCTGAGGGCAGGGGGAGTTATGGGGCCAACGTCCTGACTTTC.

This clonotype has only a few counts. This chain joins TRBV30 and TRBJ1-1; D remains ambiguous. Trimming removed 3 bases at V and 2 bases at J, with 10 bases between. CDR1 is GTSNPN and CDR2 is SVGIG in the germline V gene (reference sequence). The length of the CDR3 is 13 residues. The CDR3, as DNA: TGTGCCTGGAGCCCCCAGGCCAACACTGAAGCTTTCTTT. Protein sequence: CAWSPQANTEAFF.